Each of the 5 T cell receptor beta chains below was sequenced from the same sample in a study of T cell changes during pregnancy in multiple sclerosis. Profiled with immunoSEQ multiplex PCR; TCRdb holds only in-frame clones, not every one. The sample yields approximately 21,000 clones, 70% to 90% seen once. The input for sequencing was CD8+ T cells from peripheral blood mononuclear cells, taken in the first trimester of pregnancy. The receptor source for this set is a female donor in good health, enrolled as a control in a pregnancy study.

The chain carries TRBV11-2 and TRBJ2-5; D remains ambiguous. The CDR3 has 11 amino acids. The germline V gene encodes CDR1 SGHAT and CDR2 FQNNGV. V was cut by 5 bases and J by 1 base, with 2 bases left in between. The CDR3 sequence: CASSRQETQYF. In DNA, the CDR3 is TGTGCCAGCAGCCGCCAAGAGACCCAGTACTTC.

This CDR3 is CSVGTGGEGAPLHF. The DNA for the CDR3 is TGCAGCGTCGGGACAGGGGGCGAAGGGGCACCCCTCCACTTT. This sequence joins TRBV29-1 and TRBJ1-6; the match to TRBD1 covers 12 bases. V was pared by 6 bases and J by 11 bases, with 8 bases of the junction left unmatched. Germline CDR1 reads SQVTM; CDR2 reads ANQGSEA. This CDR3 comprises 14 residues. The full variable domain, rest sourced from reference TRBV29-1 and TRBJ1-6, is SAVISQKPSRDICQRGTSLTIQCQVDSQVTMMFWYRQQPGQSLTLIATANQGSEATYESGFVIDKFPISRPNLTFSTLTVSNMSPEDSSIYLCSVGTGGEGAPLHFGNGTRLTVT.

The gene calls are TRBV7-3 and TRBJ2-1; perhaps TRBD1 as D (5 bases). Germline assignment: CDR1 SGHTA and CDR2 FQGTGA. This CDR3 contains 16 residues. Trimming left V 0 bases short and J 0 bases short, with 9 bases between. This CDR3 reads CASSLTRQSSYNEQFF. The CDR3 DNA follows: TGTGCCAGCAGCTTAACTCGACAGAGCTCCTACAATGAGCAGTTCTTC.

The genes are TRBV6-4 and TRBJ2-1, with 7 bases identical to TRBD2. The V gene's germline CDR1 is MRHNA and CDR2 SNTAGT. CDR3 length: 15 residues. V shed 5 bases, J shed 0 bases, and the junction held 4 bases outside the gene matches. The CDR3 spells CASSLAVSSYNEQFF. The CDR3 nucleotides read TGTGCCAGCAGTCTAGCGGTGAGCTCCTACAATGAGCAGTTCTTC.

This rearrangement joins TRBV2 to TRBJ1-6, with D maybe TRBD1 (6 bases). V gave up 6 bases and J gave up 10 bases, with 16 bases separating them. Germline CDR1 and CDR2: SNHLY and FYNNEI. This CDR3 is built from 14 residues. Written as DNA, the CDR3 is TGTGCCAGCAGGGAGGACAGTGTAAACTCACCCCTCCACTTT. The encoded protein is CASREDSVNSPLHF.